The rows below give T cell receptor beta chains drawn from one sample of a study of shared clonotypes between healthy human individuals. Sequenced by immunoSEQ multiplex PCR; TCRdb stores in-frame clones only, minus some. Of fewer than 200,000 clones listed, about 93% were seen once; the top ten hold roughly 0.07%. Sequencing used naive CD4+ T cells sorted from blood. These receptors were obtained from a woman under 40 in good health. Both conserved end residues are part of each CDR3. Clone size, where shown, is once, few, many, or a class for clones that have expanded.

V	size	CDR3
TRBV4-1	-	CASSHAVGQYIRETQYF
TRBV29-1	-	CSVRGFRDEQYF
TRBV28	-	CASSLRVSGYTF
TRBV7-7	-	CASSVGQAGPQHF
TRBV11-2	few	CASSLGQGDYGYTF
TRBV5-4	-	CASSSDRYHEQYF
TRBV19	-	CASSISLAVEQYF
TRBV27	-	CASSLTGLSSYNEQFF
TRBV5-6	once	CASSRGTVNTEAFF
TRBV28	-	CASGGGRAEAFF
TRBV6-1	-	CASGTVNYQPQHF
TRBV7-6	-	CASSPQGNYGYTF
TRBV6-5	-	CASRGLRTDTQYF
TRBV28	-	CASSLIGGRYEQYF
TRBV19	-	CASREDSPNYGYTF
TRBV11-3	-	CASSLDPATNEKLFF
TRBV18	-	CASSPSRGGPYNSPLHF
TRBV30	-	CAWSEQDGSPLHF
TRBV5-1	-	CASSFGDRKRDTQYF
TRBV29-1	-	CSGRLVLGDTGELFF
TRBV28	once	CASGSGGGGEKLFF
TRBV6-1	-	CASSVGGRDYGYTF
TRBV5-1	-	CASSLGTADDEQYF
TRBV7-2	-	CASSFWGQGNNQPQHF
TRBV10-1	-	CASSEFRSGRAYEQYF
TRBV19	-	CASSSPGLPIYEQYF
TRBV5-1	-	CASSLEGAWNQPQHF
TRBV27	-	CASSPRTGFGIGSYEQYF
TRBV27	-	CASSFSRGVYEQYF
TRBV9	-	CASSVKDRGGNEQFF
TRBV18	-	CASSPQAGDGTGELFF
TRBV19	-	CASSIDGIYEQYF
TRBV11-1	-	CASSLLLGNYEQYF
TRBV18	-	CASSPPGLPSYEQYF
TRBV21-1	-	CASSKMTSGAYEQYF
TRBV7-6	-	CASSQGGRDYEQYF
TRBV5-6	-	CASSPGPNYYEQYF
TRBV5-1	-	CASSSPQGRAYEQYF
TRBV7-9	-	CASSSSQTGAGEQYF
TRBV5-4	-	CASSKGSTYEQYF
TRBV11-2	-	CASSLVADGLGNTIYF
TRBV30	-	CAWTDSYEQYF
TRBV4-2	-	CASSLTSGRNNEQFF
TRBV6-5	-	CASRPPGQNTGELFF
TRBV7-2	-	CASRGISGLNTGELFF
TRBV7-2	-	CASSLVPGQALYEQYF
TRBV5-1	-	CASSLDSGQGSEKLFF
TRBV6-5	-	CASSTGLDTEAFF
TRBV5-1	-	CASSLGGQGAYGYTF